Described below is a single T cell receptor (beta chain) sequence and its context. Original handling: Reference gene primer amplification in the assay estimated nucleated cell counts. The protocol was immunoSEQ multiplex PCR, while the TCRdb copy is restricted to in-frame clones and leaves out a portion. V and J calls and clone size follow that table, whereas D and trimming were derived from the DNA. The sample yields 200,000 to 250,000 clones, 84% seen once. This CDR3 spans 15 amino acids. In germline, CDR1 is SGHRS, CDR2 YFSETQ. Trimming took 5 bases from V and 0 from J; bases not matched to a gene: 4. This specimen belongs to a study of blood T cell repertoires in COVID-19.

What was sequenced was peripheral blood. The V and J genes are TRBV5-1 and TRBJ2-2; 7 bases are a match to TRBD2. This TCR came from a woman aged 80 or over with active or convalescent COVID-19. CDR3: CASSSSGTNTGELFF. As DNA, the CDR3 is TGCGCCAGCAGTTCTAGCGGCACGAACACCGGGGAGCTGTTTTTT.